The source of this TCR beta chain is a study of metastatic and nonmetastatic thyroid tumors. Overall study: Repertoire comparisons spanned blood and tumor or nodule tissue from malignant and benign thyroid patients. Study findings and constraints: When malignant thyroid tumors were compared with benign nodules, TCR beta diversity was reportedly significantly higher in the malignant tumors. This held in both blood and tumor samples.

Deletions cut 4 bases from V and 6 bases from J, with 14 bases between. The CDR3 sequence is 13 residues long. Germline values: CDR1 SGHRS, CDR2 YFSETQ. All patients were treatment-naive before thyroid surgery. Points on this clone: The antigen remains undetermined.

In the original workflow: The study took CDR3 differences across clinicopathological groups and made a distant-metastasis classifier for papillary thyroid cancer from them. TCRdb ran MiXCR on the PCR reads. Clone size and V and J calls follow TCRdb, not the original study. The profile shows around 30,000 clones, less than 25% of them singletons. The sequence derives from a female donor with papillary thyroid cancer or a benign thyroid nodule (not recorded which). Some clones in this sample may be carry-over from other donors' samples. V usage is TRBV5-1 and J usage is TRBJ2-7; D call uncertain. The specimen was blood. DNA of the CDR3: TGCGCCAGCAGCATCACCGAGCCTCTCGAGCAGTACTTC. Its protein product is CASSITEPLEQYF.